This is a list of T cell receptor beta chains from one sample in a study of immune evolution from preneoplasia to lung adenocarcinoma. The table came from immunoSEQ multiplex PCR; TCRdb's copy has only in-frame clones and leaves some out. Among about 8,600 clones listed, around four fifths were seen once. Sequencing was carried out using FFPE lung adenocarcinoma in situ tissue. These receptors all stem from a person in their sixties or seventies with lung adenocarcinoma. Each CDR3 is given with its conserved first and last residue. The D gene is left open where the match is weak. The size field is filled for only some rows; it gives once, few, many or a size class.

V: TRBV6-1; size: -; J: TRBJ1-2; D: -; DNA: TGTGCCAGCAGTGTTGGCAGGTATGGCTATGGCTACACCTTC; CDR3: CASSVGRYGYGYTF
V: TRBV19; size: -; J: TRBJ2-7; D: -; DNA: TGTGCCAGTATCCCAGTAGGGGCCCACGAGCAGTACTTC; CDR3: CASIPVGAHEQYF
V: TRBV6-5; size: -; J: TRBJ1-2; D: TRBD1; DNA: TGTGCCAGCAGCTTTACTACGGACAGGCTGGGGGGCTACACCTTC; CDR3: CASSFTTDRLGGYTF
V: TRBV29-1; size: -; J: TRBJ1-3; D: -; DNA: TGCAGCGTTCGCGGAAGGGGCACCATATATTTT; CDR3: CSVRGRGTIYF
V: TRBV7-3; size: medium-sized; J: TRBJ1-6; D: TRBD1; DNA: TGTGCCAGCAGCTTAACCGGCCCCCGGGACAGCGGTTCACCCCTCCACTTT; CDR3: CASSLTGPRDSGSPLHF
V: TRBV19; size: -; J: TRBJ1-1; D: -; DNA: TGTGCCAGTAGTATGGGGGGGGGACAATCAGATGAAGCTTTCTTT; CDR3: CASSMGGGQSDEAFF
V: TRBV6-5; size: -; J: TRBJ1-1; D: TRBD1; DNA: TGTGCCAGCAGTTCACCGACAGGGGGCTTAACTGAAGCTTTCTTT; CDR3: CASSSPTGGLTEAFF
V: TRBV7-2; size: -; J: TRBJ1-3; D: -; DNA: TGTGCCAGCAGCTTCTTCGGGTTCTCTGGAAACACCATATATTTT; CDR3: CASSFFGFSGNTIYF
V: TRBV2; size: few; J: TRBJ2-5; D: -; DNA: TGTGCCAGCAGTGCCCAACGGGACCAAGAGACCCAGTACTTC; CDR3: CASSAQRDQETQYF
V: TRBV5-4; size: -; J: TRBJ2-3; D: -; DNA: TGTGCCAGCAGCTTGTATACAAGCCCTGGCACAGATACGCAGTATTTT; CDR3: CASSLYTSPGTDTQYF
V: TRBV5-4; size: -; J: TRBJ1-4; D: TRBD1; DNA: TGTGCCAGCAGTAATAACAGGGGCCTCAATGAAAAACTGTTTTTT; CDR3: CASSNNRGLNEKLFF
V: TRBV2; size: -; J: TRBJ2-5; D: -; DNA: TGTGCCAGCAGCGGAGGTACGGAGACCCAGTACTTC; CDR3: CASSGGTETQYF
V: TRBV19; size: -; J: TRBJ1-2; D: -; DNA: TGTGCCAGTAGGACAGGACAAGGCTACACCTTC; CDR3: CASRTGQGYTF
V: TRBV19; size: few; J: TRBJ1-5; D: -; DNA: TGTGCCAGTATCTCCAGGCATAGCAATCAGCCCCAGCATTTT; CDR3: CASISRHSNQPQHF
V: TRBV11-2; size: -; J: TRBJ2-3; D: -; DNA: TGTGCCAGCAGCTTGGGTCTCTTGACAGATACGCAGTATTTT; CDR3: CASSLGLLTDTQYF
V: TRBV5-4; size: -; J: TRBJ2-5; D: -; DNA: TGTGCCAGCAGCTCAGCCGGGATCGAAGAGACCCAGTACTTC; CDR3: CASSSAGIEETQYF
V: TRBV5-1; size: -; J: TRBJ2-2; D: -; DNA: TGCGCCAGCACGGGCTCAAACACCGGGGAGCTGTTTTTT; CDR3: CASTGSNTGELFF
V: TRBV30; size: -; J: TRBJ2-7; D: -; DNA: TGTGCCTGGAGTGTAAGTGTAAACGAGCAGTACTTC; CDR3: CAWSVSVNEQYF
V: TRBV9; size: once; J: TRBJ2-2; D: -; DNA: TGTGCCAGCAGCCCCTCCGGGGAGCTGTTTTTT; CDR3: CASSPSGELFF
V: TRBV7-9; size: -; J: TRBJ1-2; D: -; DNA: TGTGCCAGCAGCCCAAATACCAGGGACTTCTATGGCTACACCTTC; CDR3: CASSPNTRDFYGYTF
V: TRBV9; size: -; J: TRBJ1-5; D: -; DNA: TGTGCCAGCACTCCGTATCGTACAGGTTTTAGCAATCAGCCCCAGCATTTT; CDR3: CASTPYRTGFSNQPQHF
V: TRBV6-1; size: -; J: TRBJ1-2; D: -; DNA: TGTGCCAGCAGTGAGAAGAGGGGGGAAGTCTATGGCTACACCTTC; CDR3: CASSEKRGEVYGYTF
V: TRBV13; size: once; J: TRBJ1-2; D: -; DNA: TGTGCCAGCAGCTTAGACGGGGGTTCAGGGGGCTACACCTTC; CDR3: CASSLDGGSGGYTF
V: TRBV19; size: -; J: TRBJ1-2; D: -; DNA: TGTGCCAGTAGTATACAGGAGAACTATGGCTACACCTTC; CDR3: CASSIQENYGYTF
V: TRBV5-4; size: -; J: TRBJ1-4; D: -; DNA: TGTGCCAGCAGCTTTTGGCACCAGGGAGATGAAAAACTGTTTTTT; CDR3: CASSFWHQGDEKLFF
V: TRBV4-1; size: -; J: TRBJ1-4; D: -; DNA: TGCGCCAGCAGCCAAGAGGCGGCAACTAATGAAAAACTGTTTTTT; CDR3: CASSQEAATNEKLFF
V: TRBV28; size: -; J: TRBJ1-1; D: TRBD1; DNA: TGTGCCAGCATCGCGACCCCGGGACAGGGAAGACCCGAAGCTTTCTTT; CDR3: CASIATPGQGRPEAFF
V: TRBV5-4; size: -; J: TRBJ2-1; D: -; DNA: TGTGCCAGCCGCTCGTGGGGCGCGGTTAATGAGCAGTTCTTC; CDR3: CASRSWGAVNEQFF
V: TRBV11-3; size: -; J: TRBJ2-2; D: TRBD1; DNA: TGTGCCAGCAGCCCGATTCAGGGGGACACCGGGGAGCTGTTTTTT; CDR3: CASSPIQGDTGELFF
V: TRBV18; size: -; J: TRBJ2-3; D: -; DNA: TGTGCCAGCTCACCACCGGGACCCAGAGCAGATACGCAGTATTTT; CDR3: CASSPPGPRADTQYF
V: TRBV11-3; size: -; J: TRBJ2-3; D: TRBD2; DNA: TGTGCCAGCAGCCCCGGACTAGCGGATAGCACAGATACGCAGTATTTT; CDR3: CASSPGLADSTDTQYF
V: TRBV28; size: -; J: TRBJ2-1; D: -; DNA: TGTGCCAGCAGTCCCGAGACCCTTTTGGATGAGCAGTTCTTC; CDR3: CASSPETLLDEQFF
V: TRBV7-8; size: few; J: TRBJ2-7; D: -; DNA: TGTGCCAGCAGCCCGACAAACCCGGGCTACGAGCAGTACTTC; CDR3: CASSPTNPGYEQYF
V: TRBV5-1; size: -; J: TRBJ1-2; D: TRBD1; DNA: TGCGCCAGCAGCCTTGGACAGGGCGGAGGCTACACCTTC; CDR3: CASSLGQGGGYTF
V: TRBV6-5; size: -; J: TRBJ1-1; D: -; DNA: TGTGCCAGCAGTTACTCCGGGCAGAAGAACACTGAAGCTTTCTTT; CDR3: CASSYSGQKNTEAFF
V: TRBV5-4; size: few; J: TRBJ1-2; D: -; DNA: TGTGCCAGCAGCTTGCAGGGCTTGAATGGCTACACCTTC; CDR3: CASSLQGLNGYTF
V: TRBV6-5; size: few; J: TRBJ1-2; D: -; DNA: TGTGCCAGCAGCCCCAGTAGGACTAACTATGGCTACACCTTC; CDR3: CASSPSRTNYGYTF